This T cell receptor (beta chain) stems from a study of TIL therapy for anti-PD-1-resistant metastatic lung cancer. Study overall: Progressing patients received lymphodepletion, expanded TIL infusion and IL-2. By whole-exome sequencing, median non-synonymous tumor mutation burden was under 1.9 mutations per megabase.

The libraries were made with immunoSEQ v3. Clones were read by immunoSEQ multiplex PCR, and TCRdb kept only the in-frame ones, dropping some. The data contain over 10,000 clones, nearly 80% of them singletons. Time point here: pre-treatment sample, taken before nivolumab and TIL therapy. About this clone itself: What it binds is unknown.

Notes on the study in general: After infusion, TIL clonotypes partly replaced peripheral T cells and declined over months.

Material: blood, obtained at baseline. This sequence was found in a person between 25 and 80 years old with non-small cell lung cancer.

The DNA for the CDR3 is TGTGCCAGCAGCTTAGGGAGCTACTCCTACGAGCAGTACTTC. It translates to CASSLGSYSYEQYF. The genes are TRBV7-2 and TRBJ2-7; D call uncertain. The CDR3 totals 14 residues. Germline V CDR1 and CDR2: SGHTA, FQGNSA. The V end was cut by 1 base, the J end by 0 bases, with 7 bases between.